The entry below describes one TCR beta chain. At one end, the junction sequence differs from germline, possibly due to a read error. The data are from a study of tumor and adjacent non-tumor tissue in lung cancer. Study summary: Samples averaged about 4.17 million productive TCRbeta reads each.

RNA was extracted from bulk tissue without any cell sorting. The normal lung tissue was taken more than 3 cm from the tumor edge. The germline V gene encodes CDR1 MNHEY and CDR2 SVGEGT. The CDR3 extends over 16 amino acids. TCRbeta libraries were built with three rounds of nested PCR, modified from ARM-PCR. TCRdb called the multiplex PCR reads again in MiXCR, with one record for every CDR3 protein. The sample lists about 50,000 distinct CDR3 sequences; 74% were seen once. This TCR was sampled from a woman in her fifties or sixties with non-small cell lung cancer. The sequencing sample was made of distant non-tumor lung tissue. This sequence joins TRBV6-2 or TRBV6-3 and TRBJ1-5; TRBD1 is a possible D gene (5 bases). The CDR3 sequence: CAGSYVSTGFNQPQHF. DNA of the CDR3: TGTGCCGGCAGTTACGTATCAACAGGCTTCAATCAGCCCCAGCATTTC.